The 6 T cell receptor beta chains presented below share a single source sample, sequenced in a study of T-cell memory formation after mild COVID-19. A single record per CDR3 protein comes from TCRdb applying MiXCR to the 5' RACE reads. The sample carries 350,000 to 500,000 distinct CDR3 sequences, around 19% recorded once. The specimen was PBMCs or a T cell subset sorted from them (not recorded which). The receptor set was obtained from an adult woman who had mild COVID-19 (a few samples of this study predate the infection). Cell type and time point are not known.

This sequence joins TRBV28 and TRBJ2-7, with D possibly matching TRBD2 (5 bases). V lost 2 bases to trimming and J lost 4 bases, with 15 bases between them. The CDR3 consists of 15 residues. Germline CDR1 is MDHEN and CDR2 is SYDVKM. The CDR3 region is CASSLPSGNSYEQYF. For the CDR3, the DNA is TGTGCCAGCAGTTTACCCTCGGGAAACTCGTACGAGCAGTACTTC.

This clonotype was observed a handful of times. The chain couples TRBV7-6 to TRBJ1-4, with D hard to call. Germline assignment: CDR1 SGHVS and CDR2 FNYEAQ. The CDR3 consists of 15 residues. The germline V and J ends were trimmed by 5 bases and 3 bases, with 13 bases remaining between them. The CDR3 DNA reads as TGTGCCAGCAGCCTGGAGACCGGCCCTAATGAAAAACTGTTTTTT. Protein product: CASSLETGPNEKLFF.

This rearrangement joins TRBV7-6 to TRBJ1-5; 8 nucleotides agree with TRBD1. Germline loops: CDR1 SGHVS, CDR2 FNYEAQ. This CDR3 has 14 residues. Unmatched junction bases numbered 6, after V lost 5 bases and J lost 6 bases. The CDR3 sequence is CASSEDRGPQPQHF. The CDR3 nucleotides are TGTGCCAGCAGCGAAGACAGGGGTCCTCAGCCCCAGCATTTT.

This clonotype occurred a few times. DNA of the CDR3: TGTGCCAGCAGTGACAGGTTCTTAGAGCCCGAGCAGTACTTC. As protein: CASSDRFLEPEQYF. J is TRBJ2-7 and V is TRBV12-3 or TRBV12-4; weak D call: TRBD1 (6 bases). CDR3 length equals 14 residues. Trimming left V 5 bases short and J 6 bases short, with 17 bases between.

This clonotype has just a few counts. V is TRBV20-1 and J is TRBJ2-1; no definite D call. This CDR3 region has 16 residues. The V gene lost 0 bases and the J gene lost 5 bases, with 17 bases spanning the gap. CDR1 DFQATT and CDR2 SNEGSKA come from the germline V gene (reference sequence). The CDR3 loop reads CSARDGSRSRDNEQFF. In DNA, the CDR3 is TGCAGTGCTAGAGACGGTTCTAGGTCCCGGGACAATGAGCAGTTCTTC.

This clonotype occurred a few times. The V and J genes are TRBV24-1 and TRBJ2-7, with 9 bases aligning to TRBD1. Trimming took 2 bases from V and 4 from J; bases not matched to a gene: 5. Per the germline V gene, CDR1 is KGHDR and CDR2 is SFDVKD. The CDR3 has 15 residues. DNA of the CDR3: TGTGCCACCAGTGATTCGGGGACAGGGTCATACGAGCAGTACTTC. As protein: CATSDSGTGSYEQYF.